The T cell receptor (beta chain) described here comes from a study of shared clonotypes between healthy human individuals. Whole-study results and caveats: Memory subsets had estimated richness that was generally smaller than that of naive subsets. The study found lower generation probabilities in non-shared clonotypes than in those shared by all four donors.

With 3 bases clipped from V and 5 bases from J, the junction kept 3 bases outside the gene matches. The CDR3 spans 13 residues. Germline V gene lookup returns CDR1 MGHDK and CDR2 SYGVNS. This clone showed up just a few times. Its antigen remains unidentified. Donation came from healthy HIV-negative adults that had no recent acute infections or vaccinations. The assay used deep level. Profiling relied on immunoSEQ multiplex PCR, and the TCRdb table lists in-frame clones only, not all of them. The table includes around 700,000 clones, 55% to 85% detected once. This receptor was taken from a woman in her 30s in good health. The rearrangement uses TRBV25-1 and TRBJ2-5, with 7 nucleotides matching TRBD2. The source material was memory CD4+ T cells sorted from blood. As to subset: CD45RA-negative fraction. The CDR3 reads CASSDSGLETQYF. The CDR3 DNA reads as TGTGCCAGCAGTGATAGCGGGCTTGAGACCCAGTACTTC.